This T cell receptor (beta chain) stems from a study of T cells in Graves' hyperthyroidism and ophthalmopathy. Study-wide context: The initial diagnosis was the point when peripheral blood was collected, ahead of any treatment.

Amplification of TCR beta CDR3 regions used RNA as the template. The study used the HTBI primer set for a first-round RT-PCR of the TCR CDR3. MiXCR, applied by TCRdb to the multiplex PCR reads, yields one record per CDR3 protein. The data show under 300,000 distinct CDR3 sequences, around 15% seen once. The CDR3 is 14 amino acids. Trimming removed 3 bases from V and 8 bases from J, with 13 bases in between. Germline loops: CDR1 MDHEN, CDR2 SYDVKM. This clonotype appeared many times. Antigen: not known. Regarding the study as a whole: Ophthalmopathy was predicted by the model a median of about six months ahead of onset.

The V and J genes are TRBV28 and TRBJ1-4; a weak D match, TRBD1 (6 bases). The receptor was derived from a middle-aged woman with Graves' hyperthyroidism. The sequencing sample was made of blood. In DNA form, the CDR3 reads TGTGCCAGCAGTTTGGGCAGGGGAAGAGAAAAACTGTTTTTT. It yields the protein CASSLGRGREKLFF.